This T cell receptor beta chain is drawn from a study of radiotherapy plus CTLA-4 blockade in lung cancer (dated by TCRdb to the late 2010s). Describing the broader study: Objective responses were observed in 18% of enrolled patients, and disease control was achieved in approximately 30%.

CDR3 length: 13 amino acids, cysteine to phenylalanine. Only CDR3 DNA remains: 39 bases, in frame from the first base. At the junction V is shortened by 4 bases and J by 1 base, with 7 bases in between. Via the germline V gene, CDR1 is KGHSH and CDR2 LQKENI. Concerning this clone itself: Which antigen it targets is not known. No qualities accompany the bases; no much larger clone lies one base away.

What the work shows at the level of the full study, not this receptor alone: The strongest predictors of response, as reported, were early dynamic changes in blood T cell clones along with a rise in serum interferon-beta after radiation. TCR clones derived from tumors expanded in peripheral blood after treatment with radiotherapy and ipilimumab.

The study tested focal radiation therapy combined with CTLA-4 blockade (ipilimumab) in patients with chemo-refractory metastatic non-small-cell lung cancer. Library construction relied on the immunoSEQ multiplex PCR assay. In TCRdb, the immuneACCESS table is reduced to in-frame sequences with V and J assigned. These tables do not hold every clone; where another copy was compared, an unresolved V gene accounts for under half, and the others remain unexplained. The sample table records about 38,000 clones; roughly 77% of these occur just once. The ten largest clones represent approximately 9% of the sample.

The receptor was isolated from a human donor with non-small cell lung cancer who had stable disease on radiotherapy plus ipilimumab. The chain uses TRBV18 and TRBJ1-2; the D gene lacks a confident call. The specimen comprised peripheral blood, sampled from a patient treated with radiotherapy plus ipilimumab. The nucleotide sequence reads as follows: TGTGCCAGCTCACTACCAGTTAACTATGGCTACACCTTC. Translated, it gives CASSLPVNYGYTF. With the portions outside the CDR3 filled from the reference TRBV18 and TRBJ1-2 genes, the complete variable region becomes NAGVMQNPRHLVRRRGQEARLRCSPMKGHSHVYWYRQLPEEGLKFMVYLQKENIIDESGMPKERFSAEFPKEGPSILRIQQVVRGDSAAYFCASSLPVNYGYTFGSGTRLTVV.